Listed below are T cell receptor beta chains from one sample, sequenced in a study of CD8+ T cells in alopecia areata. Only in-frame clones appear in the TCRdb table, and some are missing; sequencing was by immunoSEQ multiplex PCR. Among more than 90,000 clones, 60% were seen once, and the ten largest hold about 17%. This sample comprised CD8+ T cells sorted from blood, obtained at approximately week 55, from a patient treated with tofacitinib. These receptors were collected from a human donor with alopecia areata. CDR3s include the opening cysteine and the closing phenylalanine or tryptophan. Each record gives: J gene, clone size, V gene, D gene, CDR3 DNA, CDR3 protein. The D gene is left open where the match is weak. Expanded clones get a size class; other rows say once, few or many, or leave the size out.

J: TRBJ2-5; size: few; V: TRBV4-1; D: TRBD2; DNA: TGCGCCAGCAGCCATGCCCGTGGACTAGCGGATACTCAAGAGACCCAGTACTTC; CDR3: CASSHARGLADTQETQYF
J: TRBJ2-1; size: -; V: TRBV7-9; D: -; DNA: TGTGCCAGCAGCTTAACCCGGCATGAGCAGTTCTTC; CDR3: CASSLTRHEQFF
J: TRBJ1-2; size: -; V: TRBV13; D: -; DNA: TGTGCCAGCAGCTTAGAGACAGAACCCTTGAGGGGCTACACCTTC; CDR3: CASSLETEPLRGYTF
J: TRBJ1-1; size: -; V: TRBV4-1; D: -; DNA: TGCGCCAGCAGCAAAGATCCGGGGGGATCTGAAGCTTTCTTT; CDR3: CASSKDPGGSEAFF
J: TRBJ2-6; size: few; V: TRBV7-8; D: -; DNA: TGTGCCAGCAGTCCTGGGGCCAACGTCCTGACTTTC; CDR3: CASSPGANVLTF
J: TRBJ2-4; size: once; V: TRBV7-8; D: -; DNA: TGTGCCAGCAGCGACGTCCGGGACCAAGCCAAAAACATTCAGTACTTC; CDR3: CASSDVRDQAKNIQYF
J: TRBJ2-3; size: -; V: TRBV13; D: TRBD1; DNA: TGTGCCAGCAGAACCGGACAGGCTAGCACAGATACGCAGTATTTT; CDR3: CASRTGQASTDTQYF
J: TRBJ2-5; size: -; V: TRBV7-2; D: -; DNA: TGTGCCAGCAGCTTAGAATGGGTCCCAGAGACCCAGTACTTC; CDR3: CASSLEWVPETQYF
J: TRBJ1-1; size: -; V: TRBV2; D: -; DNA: TGTGCCAGCAGGGAAGGATACACGAACACTGAAGCTTTCTTT; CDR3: CASREGYTNTEAFF
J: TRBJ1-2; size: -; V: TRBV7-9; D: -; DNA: TGTGCCAGCAGCTTAACACATGGCTACACCTTC; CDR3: CASSLTHGYTF
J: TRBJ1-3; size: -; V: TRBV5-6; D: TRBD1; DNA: TGTGCCAGCAGCTGGGGGACAGGGACTAGGGGCACCATATATTTT; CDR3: CASSWGTGTRGTIYF
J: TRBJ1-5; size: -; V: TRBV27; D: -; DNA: TGTGCCAGCAGTTACAGGGCTCTCAATCAGCCCCAGCATTTT; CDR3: CASSYRALNQPQHF
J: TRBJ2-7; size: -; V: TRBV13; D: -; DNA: TGTGCCAGCAGCTTTCCCCAGGGAGGAATCTACGAGCAGTACTTC; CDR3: CASSFPQGGIYEQYF
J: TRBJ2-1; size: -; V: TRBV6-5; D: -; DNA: TGTGCCAGCAGTAAACGACAGGACTACAATGAGCAGTTCTTC; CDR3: CASSKRQDYNEQFF
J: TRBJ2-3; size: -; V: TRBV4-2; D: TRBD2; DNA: TGTGCCAGCAGCCAAGCGCCGCGGGGGGCCCGGGCAGATACGCAGTATTTT; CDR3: CASSQAPRGARADTQYF
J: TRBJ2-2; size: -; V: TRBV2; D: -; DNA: TGTGCCAGCGGGTTTAGCGAGGACACCGGGGAGCTGTTTTTT; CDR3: CASGFSEDTGELFF
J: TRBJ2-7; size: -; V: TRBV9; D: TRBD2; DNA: TGTGCCAGCAGCGAGGGACTAGCTGCCGAGCAGTACTTC; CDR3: CASSEGLAAEQYF
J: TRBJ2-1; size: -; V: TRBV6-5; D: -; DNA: TGTGCCAGCAGTTACTCGGAGGCGGGCGAGCAGTTCTTC; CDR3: CASSYSEAGEQFF
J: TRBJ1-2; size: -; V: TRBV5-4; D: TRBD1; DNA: TGTGCCAGCAGCTTGACCAGGACAGGCAACTATGGCTACACCTTC; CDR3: CASSLTRTGNYGYTF
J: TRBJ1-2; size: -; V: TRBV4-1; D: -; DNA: TGCGCCAGCAGCCAAGATTCAGGGACTGGCTACACCTTC; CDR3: CASSQDSGTGYTF
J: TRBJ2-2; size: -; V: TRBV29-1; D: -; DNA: TGCAGCGTGGCTGGACAGGGAGGGACCGGGGAGCTGTTTTTT; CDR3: CSVAGQGGTGELFF
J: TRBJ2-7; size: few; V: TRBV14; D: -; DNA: TGTGCCAGCAGCCAAGGGCAGGCCATCTCCTACGAGCAGTACTTC; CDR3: CASSQGQAISYEQYF
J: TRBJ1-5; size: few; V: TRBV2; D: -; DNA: TGTGCCAGCAGTGCCCCGGGGATTCTCAATCAGCCCCAGCATTTT; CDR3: CASSAPGILNQPQHF